These 30 T cell receptor beta chains were sequenced from one sample in a study of shared clonotypes between healthy human individuals. The protocol was immunoSEQ multiplex PCR, while the TCRdb copy is restricted to in-frame clones and leaves out a portion. This table has roughly 2.1 million clones, approximately 94% appearing once. The naive CD8 fraction comprised CD45RO-negative cells positively selected for CCR7 and excluded terminally differentiated effector memory CD45RA+ cells. Sequencing was carried out using naive CD8+ T cells from PBMCs. Source of these receptors: a young man in good health. Some clones in this sample may be carry-over from other donors' samples.

The rearrangement joins TRBV19 to TRBJ2-3; D gene unclear. With 5 bases removed from V and 0 bases from J, the gap between germline ends came to 12 bases. This CDR3 contains 15 residues. CDR1 is LNHDA and CDR2 is SQIVND in the germline V gene (reference sequence). The CDR3 DNA is TGTGCCAGTAGTTCTGAGGCGGAGAGCACAGATACGCAGTATTTT. Translating gives CASSSEAESTDTQYF.

The chain links TRBV27 to TRBJ2-7, with 8 bases aligning to TRBD1. Germline CDR1 MNHEY, CDR2 SMNVEV (reference sequence). V was clipped by 5 bases and J by 1 base; unmatched bases: 10. This CDR3 comprises 16 residues. This CDR3 is CASSPSQGARSYEQYF. CDR3 coding DNA: TGTGCCAGCAGTCCCTCCCAGGGGGCGAGGTCCTACGAGCAGTACTTC.

This clone was seen once. The rearrangement joins TRBV6-5 to TRBJ2-7; 10 bases are shared with TRBD1. This CDR3 has 14 residues. Trimming took 5 bases from V and 4 from J; bases not matched to a gene: 5. Germline V lookup: CDR1 MNHEY, CDR2 SVGAGI. For the CDR3, the DNA is TGTGCCAGCAGTCCGGGACAGGGGTTTTACGAGCAGTACTTC. Amino acid sequence: CASSPGQGFYEQYF.

This chain uses TRBV28 with TRBJ1-1; a weak D match, TRBD1 (5 bases). Germline CDR1 MDHEN, CDR2 SYDVKM. The CDR3 sequence is 14 residues long. Trimming removed 4 bases from V and 3 bases from J, with 12 bases in between. The CDR3 loop reads CASSWGVGHTEAFF. CDR3 in DNA: TGTGCCAGCAGTTGGGGGGTTGGGCACACTGAAGCTTTCTTT.

The chain combines TRBV5-6 with TRBJ2-5; TRBD2 aligns across 8 bases. CDR3 length equals 14 residues. With 3 bases clipped from V and 3 bases from J, the junction kept 4 bases outside the gene matches. Looked up from germline, CDR1 is SGHDT and CDR2 is YYEEEE. The CDR3 loop reads CASSSGTRKETQYF. CDR3 in DNA: TGTGCCAGCAGCTCCGGGACTAGAAAAGAGACCCAGTACTTC.

The genes are TRBV4-1 and TRBJ2-2, with D uncertain. The CDR3 has 13 amino acids. The germline gives CDR1 MGHRA, CDR2 YSYEKL. Trimming pared 1 base from V and 4 bases from J, leaving 4 bases between. CDR3 nucleotide sequence: TGCGCCAGCAGCCAAGGCCGCACCGGGGAGCTGTTTTTT. Translating it yields CASSQGRTGELFF.

This clone was seen only once. This chain uses TRBV27 with TRBJ2-7; D remains unclear. The V end lost 0 bases, the J end lost 3 bases, and 15 bases lay between the germline ends. CDR1 and CDR2 from the germline V gene are MNHEY and SMNVEV (reference sequence). The CDR3 length is 16 residues. The CDR3 DNA reads TGTGCCAGCAGTTTATCCCCGGGCAGCTTTGACTACGAGCAGTACTTC. This encodes CASSLSPGSFDYEQYF.

The chain is built from TRBV5-6 and TRBJ2-1; tentatively, D is TRBD1 or TRBD2 (6 bases each). The CDR3 sequence is 15 residues long. Germline CDR1 and CDR2: SGHDT and YYEEEE. V was shortened by 4 bases and J by 0 bases, with 11 bases between the two germline ends. For the CDR3, the DNA is TGTGCCAGCAGCGGGGGGCGGAGCTCCTACAATGAGCAGTTCTTC. This sequence encodes CASSGGRSSYNEQFF.

The chain couples TRBV28 to TRBJ1-1; 7 nucleotides align to TRBD1. The CDR3 has 12 amino acids. The junction had 4 bases not matched to a gene; V was cut back by 6 bases and J by 6 bases. Germline values: CDR1 MDHEN, CDR2 SYDVKM. The CDR3 sequence is CASRDRFPEAFF. CDR3 nucleotides: TGTGCCAGCAGGGACAGGTTCCCTGAAGCTTTCTTT. Using reference TRBV28 and TRBJ1-1 for the parts outside the CDR3, the full variable domain is DVKVTQSSRYLVKRTGEKVFLECVQDMDHENMFWYRQDPGLGLRLIYFSYDVKMKEKGDIPEGYSVSREKKERFSLILESASTNQTSMYLCASRDRFPEAFFGQGTRLTVV.

The V gene is TRBV9, the J gene TRBJ1-1, with D unresolved. This CDR3 spans 15 amino acids. The V and J ends lost 5 bases and 4 bases respectively, with 18 bases between them. The V gene's germline CDR1 is SGDLS and CDR2 YYNGEE. The CDR3 DNA follows: TGTGCCAGCAGTTCGCGGGGAGGGTCGAGCACTGAAGCTTTCTTT. Protein product: CASSSRGGSSTEAFF.

V and J are TRBV27 and TRBJ2-5; D is perhaps TRBD2 (6 bases). The CDR3 is 15 amino acids. CDR1 MNHEY and CDR2 SMNVEV come from the germline V gene (reference sequence). The V end lost 4 bases, the J end lost 4 bases, and 16 bases lay between the germline ends. The CDR3 coding sequence is TGTGCCAGCAGTTCCATCCCGGCCGGGGGAGAGACCCAGTACTTC. It specifies CASSSIPAGGETQYF.

The J gene is TRBJ2-1, the V gene TRBV19, with TRBD2 as a possible D gene (5 bases). The CDR3 consists of 15 residues. Trimming took 10 bases from V and 8 from J, leaving 24 bases between them. The germline CDR1 and CDR2 sequences are LNHDA and SQIVND (reference sequence). The CDR3 region has the DNA TGTGCCACCCGCGGTGGGAGAGGTAGCTCCGATGAGCAGTTCTTC. Translated: CATRGGRGSSDEQFF.

The gene calls are TRBV30 and TRBJ2-2, with TRBD2 as a possible D gene (6 bases). V dropped 2 bases and J dropped 0 bases, with 10 bases sitting between them. The CDR3 has 15 amino acids. Germline assignment: CDR1 GTSNPN and CDR2 SVGIG (reference sequence). This CDR3 is CAWSPGLTNTGELFF. The CDR3 DNA follows: TGTGCCTGGAGTCCGGGACTCACGAACACCGGGGAGCTGTTTTTT.

The chain couples TRBV27 to TRBJ2-3; TRBD2 agrees at 7 bases. Germline V CDR1 and CDR2: MNHEY, SMNVEV (reference sequence). The CDR3 covers 14 residues. V dropped 5 bases and J dropped 7; count of bases not matched to a gene: 9. For the CDR3, the DNA is TGTGCCAGCAGTAAAGGACTAGATCCCTATACGCAGTATTTT. Encoded protein: CASSKGLDPYTQYF.

V usage is TRBV6-1 and J usage is TRBJ2-1; the D call may be TRBD1 or TRBD2 (5 bases each). Trimming took 1 base from V and 4 from J, leaving 11 bases between them. Germline V lookup: CDR1 MNHNS, CDR2 SASEGT. CDR3 length: 15 residues. Here the CDR3 DNA reads TGTGCCAGCAGTGAAGATACTAGGGGATACAATGAGCAGTTCTTC. This sequence encodes CASSEDTRGYNEQFF.

This rearrangement joins TRBV9 to TRBJ1-3, with 8 bases lining up with TRBD1. Losses at the gene ends were 3 bases for V and 0 bases for J; bases not matched to a gene: 5. This CDR3 is built from 16 residues. Germline loops: CDR1 SGDLS, CDR2 YYNGEE. Here the CDR3 DNA reads TGTGCCAGCAGCGAGGGGACAGGCAGCTCTGGAAACACCATATATTTT. Translating gives CASSEGTGSSGNTIYF.

The chain carries TRBV27 and TRBJ1-2, with TRBD1 identical over 7 bases. The trim removed 6 bases at V and 4 bases at J, leaving 5 bases unmatched. Germline loops: CDR1 MNHEY, CDR2 SMNVEV (reference sequence). The CDR3 is made up of 13 amino acids. Written as DNA, the CDR3 is TGTGCCAGCAGACAGGGGCCTGGCTATGGCTACACCTTC. Residues: CASRQGPGYGYTF.

The CDR3 nucleotides read TGCAGCGCTCAAGCAGGGACAGGGTCTTCCTACAATGAGCAGTTCTTC. It specifies CSAQAGTGSSYNEQFF. The genes are TRBV29-1 and TRBJ2-1; 9 bases are a match to TRBD1. J was trimmed by 1 base and V by 7 bases; bases with no gene match: 11. Germline loops: CDR1 SQVTM, CDR2 ANQGSEA. This CDR3 is 16 amino acids long.

This chain links TRBV30 with TRBJ1-1; D ambiguous. The V end lost 0 bases, the J end lost 6 bases, and 11 bases lay between the germline ends. This CDR3 spans 13 amino acids. Germline values: CDR1 GTSNPN, CDR2 SVGIG (reference sequence). CDR3 bases: TGTGCCTGGAGTGTACTAAGAGACTCTGAAGCTTTCTTT. Residues: CAWSVLRDSEAFF. Drawing the rest from reference TRBV30 and TRBJ1-1, the complete variable domain is SQTIHQWPATLVQPVGSPLSLECTVEGTSNPNLYWYRQAAGRGLQLLFYSVGIGQISSEVPQNLSASRPQDRQFILSSKKLLLSDSGFYLCAWSVLRDSEAFFGQGTRLTVV.

The chain uses TRBV27 and TRBJ2-7; the match to TRBD1 covers 8 bases. The V segment lost 8 bases and the J segment 6 bases; nucleotides outside the gene matches: 12. The CDR3 consists of 14 residues. From germline, CDR1 is MNHEY and CDR2 SMNVEV (reference sequence). The CDR3 nucleotides are TGTGCCAGCGCCCCCCAGCAGGGGGCGCCCGAGCAGTACTTC. It specifies CASAPQQGAPEQYF.

This clone was counted once. CDR3 in amino acids: CASSDGQGNHEQYF. In nucleotides, the CDR3 is TGTGCCAGTAGTGATGGACAGGGCAACCACGAGCAGTACTTC. The rearrangement joins TRBV19 to TRBJ2-7; TRBD1 matches 8 bases. The J segment lost 5 bases and the V segment lost 5 bases, leaving 8 bases of the junction unmatched. This CDR3 is built from 14 residues. Germline V gene sequence: CDR1 LNHDA, CDR2 SQIVND (reference sequence).

The V and J genes are TRBV19 and TRBJ1-3; TRBD1 might be the D (5 bases). Germline V lookup: CDR1 LNHDA, CDR2 SQIVND (reference sequence). This CDR3 has 16 residues. Trimming took off 6 bases at V and 4 bases at J, with 19 bases between the two ends. This chain's CDR3 is CASSPDRTRTGNTIYF. DNA for the CDR3: TGTGCCAGTAGCCCCGATCGGACGAGGACAGGAAACACCATATATTTT.

The chain uses TRBV29-1 and TRBJ1-2; D is perhaps TRBD1 (5 bases). The CDR3 extends over 17 amino acids. Trimming stripped 0 bases from V and 5 bases from J, with 22 bases between. Germline V lookup: CDR1 SQVTM, CDR2 ANQGSEA. The CDR3 DNA sequence: TGCAGCGTTGAAGATCTCCAACGGGGGGGGTTGCGGTATGGCTACACCTTC. This translates into CSVEDLQRGGLRYGYTF.

In its sample, this clone was seen once. In nucleotides, the CDR3 is TGCGCCAGCAGCCACCAAGATAGGACGGAGCAGTACTTC. Its translation: CASSHQDRTEQYF. The V call is TRBV4-3, the J call TRBJ2-7, with D uncertain. This CDR3 is 13 amino acids long. The V and J ends lost 3 bases and 7 bases respectively, with 13 bases between them. Germline V gives CDR1 LGHNA, CDR2 YSLEER.

V is TRBV4-3 and J is TRBJ1-2; D might be TRBD1 (5 bases). Trimming stripped 0 bases from V and 8 bases from J, with 31 bases between. Per germline, CDR1 LGHNA and CDR2 YSLEER. This CDR3 spans 20 amino acids. Here the CDR3 DNA reads TGCGCCAGCAGCCAAGATTTAAATGCCGTTCGGTGGGCAGGGAATAGCGGCTACACCTTC. It codes for CASSQDLNAVRWAGNSGYTF.

This clone was recorded once. The V and J genes are TRBV28 and TRBJ2-7; a weak D match, TRBD2 (6 bases). This CDR3 contains 14 residues. CDR1 is MDHEN, CDR2 SYDVKM, per germline. With 3 bases removed from V and 1 base from J, the gap between germline ends came to 10 bases. This chain's CDR3 is CASSFGGGSYEQYF. CDR3 DNA: TGTGCCAGCAGTTTCGGGGGAGGTTCCTACGAGCAGTACTTC.

The chain has TRBV5-1 and TRBJ1-4; no definite D call. V was trimmed by 4 bases and J by 8 bases, leaving 15 bases between them. Per germline, CDR1 SGHRS and CDR2 YFSETQ. This CDR3 is 14 amino acids long. The CDR3 nucleotides read TGCGCCAGCAGCCCCGGGTGGGTCGGGGAAAAACTGTTTTTT. Translating gives CASSPGWVGEKLFF.

The rearrangement joins TRBV6-1 to TRBJ2-2, with 7 bases aligning to TRBD1. Trimming took 2 bases from V and 4 from J; bases not matched to a gene: 4. This CDR3 is 15 amino acids long. Germline V gives CDR1 MNHNS, CDR2 SASEGT. The CDR3 DNA reads TGTGCCAGCAGTGAACGCAGGGGGATCACCGGGGAGCTGTTTTTT. It specifies CASSERRGITGELFF.

The chain employs TRBV9 and TRBJ2-2, with 7 bases lining up with TRBD2. There are 17 residues in the CDR3. Germline CDR1 SGDLS, CDR2 YYNGEE. Trimming removed 1 base from V and 1 base from J; junction bases left unmatched: 7. CDR3 DNA sequence: TGTGCCAGCAGCGTATCCGCTAGCGGATTGAACACCGGGGAGCTGTTTTTT. It yields the protein CASSVSASGLNTGELFF.

This clone was observed once. This rearrangement joins TRBV27 to TRBJ2-1; 9 nucleotides line up with TRBD2. In germline, CDR1 is MNHEY, CDR2 SMNVEV (reference sequence). This CDR3 spans 15 amino acids. The J segment lost 10 bases and the V segment lost 1 base, leaving 8 bases of the junction unmatched. CDR3 region: CASSLLVAGDLEQFF. CDR3 nucleotides: TGTGCCAGCAGTTTATTGGTAGCGGGAGATTTGGAGCAGTTCTTC.